What follows is one T cell receptor beta chain and its context. Its antigen is undetermined. The source of the sample is a study of OX40 agonist ivuxolimab in advanced cancers. Study-wide background: Patients enrolled in dose escalation were diagnosed with hepatocellular carcinoma, melanoma, renal cell or head and neck cancer. Study-wide findings and caveats: Averaged across samples, CD8+ T cells carried more expanded clones than CD4+ did.

J lost 5 bases, V lost 4 bases, and 19 bases had no gene match. Germline V gene lookup returns CDR1 SGHRS and CDR2 YFSETQ. The length of the CDR3 is 19 residues. Using immunoSEQ multiplex PCR, the repertoire was profiled, and TCRdb retains in-frame clones only, with some absent. This table has approximately 66,000 clones, more than 85% appearing once. The sequence was obtained from an adult with an advanced solid tumor such as melanoma, head and neck, liver or kidney cancer. V is TRBV5-1 and J is TRBJ2-2; 8 nucleotides agree with TRBD1. The sequencing used CD4+ or CD8+ T cells sorted from blood, collected in a trial of the OX40 agonist ivuxolimab. The CDR3 loop is CASSKKGGQASYETGELFF. For the CDR3, the DNA is TGCGCCAGCAGCAAAAAAGGGGGACAGGCCAGCTACGAGACCGGGGAGCTGTTTTTT. Based on the CDR3 plus reference TRBV5-1 and TRBJ2-2, the full variable domain is KAGVTQTPRYLIKTRGQQVTLSCSPISGHRSVSWYQQTPGQGLQFLFEYFSETQRNKGNFPGRFSGRQFSNSRSEMNVSTLELGDSALYLCASSKKGGQASYETGELFFGEGSRLTVL.